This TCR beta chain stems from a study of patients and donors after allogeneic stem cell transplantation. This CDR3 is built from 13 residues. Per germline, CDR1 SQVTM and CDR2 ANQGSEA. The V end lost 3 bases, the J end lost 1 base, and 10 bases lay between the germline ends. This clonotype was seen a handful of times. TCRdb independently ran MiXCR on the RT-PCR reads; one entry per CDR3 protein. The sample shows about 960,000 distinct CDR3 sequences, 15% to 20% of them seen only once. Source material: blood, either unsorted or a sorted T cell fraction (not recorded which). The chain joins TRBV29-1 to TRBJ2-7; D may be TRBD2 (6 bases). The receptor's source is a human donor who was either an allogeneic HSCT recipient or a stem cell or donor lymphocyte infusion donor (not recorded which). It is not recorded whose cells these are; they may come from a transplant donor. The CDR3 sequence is CSVESGRSYEQYF. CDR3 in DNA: TGCAGCGTTGAGTCAGGGAGGTCCTACGAGCAGTACTTC.